The rows below give T cell receptor beta chains drawn from one sample of a study of technical replicates of blood from several donors. Sequenced by immunoSEQ multiplex PCR; TCRdb stores in-frame clones only, minus some. Among nearly 80,000 clones listed, around nine tenths were seen once. Material for sequencing was T cells isolated from PBMCs. The source is a human donor in good health. Both conserved end residues are part of each CDR3. The D gene is left open where the match is weak.

V	D	J	CDR3	DNA
TRBV7-9	TRBD2	TRBJ2-3	CASSSMVTSGRVRDTQYF	TGTGCCAGCAGCTCCATGGTGACTAGCGGGAGGGTAAGGGATACGCAGTATTTT
TRBV6-5	.	TRBJ2-7	CASSYFPGGYEQYF	TGTGCCAGCAGTTACTTCCCGGGTGGCTACGAGCAGTACTTC
TRBV4-1	TRBD1	TRBJ2-5	CASSLLGQGAWGETQYF	TGCGCCAGCAGCCTACTTGGACAGGGGGCTTGGGGTGAGACCCAGTACTTC
TRBV12-5	.	TRBJ1-1	CGVWDNMNTEAFF	TGTGGGGTCTGGGACAACATGAACACTGAAGCTTTCTTT
TRBV5-1	.	TRBJ2-7	CASSLEGGVEQYF	TGCGCCAGCAGCTTGGAAGGCGGGGTCGAGCAGTACTTC
TRBV6-6	TRBD2	TRBJ2-7	CASSLVSGRGEQYF	TGTGCCAGCAGTTTGGTTAGCGGGAGGGGCGAGCAGTACTTC
TRBV27	.	TRBJ1-2	CASSLDRGDYGYTF	TGTGCCAGCAGTTTAGACAGAGGAGACTATGGCTACACCTTC
TRBV4-2	TRBD1	TRBJ2-1	CASSQEWAQGAGEQFF	TGTGCCAGCAGCCAAGAATGGGCACAGGGGGCAGGAGAGCAGTTCTTC
TRBV11-2	.	TRBJ1-2	CASRQTVDYGYTF	TGTGCCAGCAGACAGACAGTCGATTACGGCTACACCTTC
TRBV11-3	.	TRBJ2-5	CASSLGGTQGETQYF	TGTGCCAGCAGCTTAGGTGGGACACAAGGAGAGACCCAGTACTTC